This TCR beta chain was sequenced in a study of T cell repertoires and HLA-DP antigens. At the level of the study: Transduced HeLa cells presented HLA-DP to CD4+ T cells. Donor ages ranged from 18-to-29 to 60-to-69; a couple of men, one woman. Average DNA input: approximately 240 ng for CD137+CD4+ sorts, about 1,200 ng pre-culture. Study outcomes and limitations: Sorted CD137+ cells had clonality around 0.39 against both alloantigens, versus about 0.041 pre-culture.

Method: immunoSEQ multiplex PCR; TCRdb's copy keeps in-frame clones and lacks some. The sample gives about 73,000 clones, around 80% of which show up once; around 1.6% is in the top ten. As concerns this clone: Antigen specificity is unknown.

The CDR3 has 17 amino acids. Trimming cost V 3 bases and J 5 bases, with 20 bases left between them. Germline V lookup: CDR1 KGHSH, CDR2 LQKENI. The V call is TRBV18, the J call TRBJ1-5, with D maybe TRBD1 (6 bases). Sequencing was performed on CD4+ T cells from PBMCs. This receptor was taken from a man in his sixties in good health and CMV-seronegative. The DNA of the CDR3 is TGTGCCAGCTCACCCGGTTTTGGGGGGGACATAGATCAGCCCCAGCATTTT. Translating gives CASSPGFGGDIDQPQHF.